This T cell receptor beta chain was obtained from a study of early T cells in non-severe SARS-CoV-2 infection. The overall study: Bulk RNA from unsorted whole blood was sequenced; chains were unpaired. Regarding the study as a whole: VDJdb matching skewed toward anti-spike CD8 responses, missing private and CD4 specificities.

With 7 bases removed from V and 0 bases from J, the gap between germline ends came to 6 bases. Germline V gives CDR1 LNHDA, CDR2 SQIVND (reference sequence). The CDR3 has 13 residues. This clonotype was observed a handful of times. Its cognate antigen is unknown. The protocol attached unique molecular identifiers to individual cDNA molecules. One entry per CDR3 protein results from TCRdb running MiXCR on the 5' RACE reads. The table has tens of thousands of distinct CDR3 sequences, 20% to 25% seen once. The source was whole blood, collected at baseline. The rearrangement joins TRBV19 to TRBJ2-2, with D unresolved. This receptor was identified in an adult who was a healthcare worker with PCR-confirmed SARS-CoV-2 infection or an uninfected control (not recorded which). CDR3 DNA: TGTGCCAGTAATCGTGCGAACACCGGGGAGCTGTTTTTT. This translates into CASNRANTGELFF.